The entry below gives a single TCR beta chain sequence along with its context. The sample belongs to a study of shared clonotypes between healthy human individuals. Study information: The study used three CD4 naive, three CD4 memory, two CD8 naive and one CD8 memory plate per donor.

The authors ran the assay at deep level. When replicate PCRs were run on sorted subsets, they used about 200 ng DNA, approximately 33,000 T cell genomes. The method was immunoSEQ multiplex PCR; TCRdb's version includes in-frame clones alone and lacks a portion of them. This sample yields roughly 2.5 million clones, of which approximately 94% are seen a single time; 0.14% belongs to the top ten. CDR3 length equals 15 residues. The junction had 8 bases not matched to a gene; V was cut back by 5 bases and J by 4 bases. Germline CDR1 is MDHEN and CDR2 is SYDVKM. This receptor was obtained from a man between 18 and 29 years old in good health. V usage is TRBV28 and J usage is TRBJ2-7; 10 bases are shared with TRBD1. The sample comprised naive CD4+ T cells sorted from blood. Subset reported: CD45RA+ positively selected. This chain's CDR3 is CASSRTGTGDYEQYF. CDR3 bases: TGTGCCAGCAGTCGGACCGGGACAGGGGATTACGAGCAGTACTTC. Drawing the rest from reference TRBV28 and TRBJ2-7, the complete variable domain is DVKVTQSSRYLVKRTGEKVFLECVQDMDHENMFWYRQDPGLGLRLIYFSYDVKMKEKGDIPEGYSVSREKKERFSLILESASTNQTSMYLCASSRTGTGDYEQYFGPGTRLTVT.